The 32 T cell receptor beta chains below all came from one sample that was sequenced in a study of T cells in Graves' hyperthyroidism and ophthalmopathy. RNA transcripts were the template for amplifying TCR beta CDR3 regions. The study used the HTBI primer set for a first-round RT-PCR of the TCR CDR3. TCRdb reprocessed the multiplex PCR reads with MiXCR, giving one entry per CDR3 protein. Altogether hundreds of thousands of distinct CDR3 sequences are present, about a fifth being singletons, with the ten largest covering more than 30%. Sequenced: blood. All receptors derive from a man younger than 45 with Graves' ophthalmopathy.

The CDR3 DNA reads as TGCAGTGCTAGAGATAAAGAGGGGACAGGATACACTGAAGCTTTCTTT. Protein product: CSARDKEGTGYTEAFF. This chain joins TRBV20-1 and TRBJ1-1; the match to TRBD1 covers 8 bases. Germline trimming cut 0 bases from V and 3 bases from J; bases unmatched to any gene: 9. Germline assignment: CDR1 DFQATT and CDR2 SNEGSKA (reference sequence). The CDR3 spans 16 residues.

There are a few counts of this clonotype. The V call is TRBV9, the J call TRBJ2-7; no clear D. V dropped 1 base and J dropped 6 bases, with 14 bases sitting between them. Germline V gene sequence: CDR1 SGDLS, CDR2 YYNGEE. The CDR3 loop spans 14 amino acids. CDR3: CASSVLQFGSEQYF. The DNA for the CDR3 is TGTGCCAGCAGCGTATTGCAGTTTGGAAGCGAGCAGTACTTC. The full variable domain, in which reference TRBV9 and TRBJ2-7 provide the parts outside the CDR3, is DSGVTQTPKHLITATGQRVTLRCSPRSGDLSVYWYQQSLDQGLQFLIQYYNGEERAKGNILERFSAQQFPDLHSELNLSSLELGDSALYFCASSVLQFGSEQYFGPGTRLTVT.

In its sample, this clonotype was seen many times. The rearrangement uses TRBV29-1 and TRBJ2-5; either TRBD1 or TRBD2 may fit D (5 bases each). Germline CDR1 reads SQVTM; CDR2 reads ANQGSEA. The CDR3 runs to 13 residues. Between the trimmed V and J ends, which lost 3 bases and 2 bases, there was a span of 10 bases. The CDR3 spells CSVEGDRQETQYF. The CDR3 region has the DNA TGCAGCGTTGAGGGGGACCGTCAAGAGACCCAGTACTTC. The full variable domain, completed using reference TRBV29-1 and TRBJ2-5, is SAVISQKPSRDICQRGTSLTIQCQVDSQVTMMFWYRQQPGQSLTLIATANQGSEATYESGFVIDKFPISRPNLTFSTLTVSNMSPEDSSIYLCSVEGDRQETQYFGPGTRLLVL.

This clonotype was observed a handful of times. The V and J genes are TRBV3-1 and TRBJ2-3; TRBD2 aligns across 11 bases. Germline-derived CDR1 and CDR2 are LGHDT and YNNKEL (reference sequence). J lost 3 bases, V lost 4 bases, and 9 bases had no gene match. This CDR3 region has 17 residues. CDR3: CASSPLLAGAPTDTQYF. The CDR3 DNA reads as TGTGCCAGCAGCCCCCTACTAGCGGGGGCCCCTACAGATACGCAGTATTTT.

This rearrangement joins TRBV11-2 to TRBJ1-3; no firm D call. The CDR3 has 14 amino acids. Trimming shortened V by 0 bases and J by 0 bases, and 3 bases separated the two germline ends. The germline CDR1 and CDR2 sequences are SGHAT and FQNNGV. The CDR3 is CASSLEYSGNTIYF. Here the CDR3 DNA reads TGTGCCAGCAGCTTAGAGTACTCTGGAAACACCATATATTTT.

The sample holds a few counts of this clonotype. The gene calls are TRBV2 and TRBJ2-1, with TRBD2 matching 8 bases. There are 12 residues in the CDR3. Germline-derived CDR1 and CDR2 are SNHLY and FYNNEI. J gave up 16 bases and V 3 bases, and 8 bases lay outside the gene matches. DNA of the CDR3: TGTGCCAGCAGTGAGTGGCTAGCGGGTGGCTTCTTC. This encodes CASSEWLAGGFF.

This clonotype was observed many times. The chain recombines TRBV28 with TRBJ2-3, with D unclear. Germline CDR1 reads MDHEN; CDR2 reads SYDVKM. This CDR3 has 16 amino acids. V was pared by 1 base and J by 2 bases, with 13 bases between. DNA for the CDR3: TGTGCCAGCAGTTTATATGGGGAAATTACCACAGATACGCAGTATTTT. This codes for CASSLYGEITTDTQYF.

The J gene is TRBJ1-1, the V gene TRBV30; D uncertain. The CDR3 contains 13 residues. Germline V gene sequence: CDR1 GTSNPN, CDR2 SVGIG (reference sequence). Between the trimmed V and J ends, which lost 4 bases and 2 bases, there was a span of 11 bases. This CDR3 reads CAWNRGRNTEAFF. The CDR3 DNA sequence: TGTGCCTGGAATAGAGGGCGAAACACTGAAGCTTTCTTT. Full variable domain (rest looked up from reference TRBV30 and TRBJ1-1): SQTIHQWPATLVQPVGSPLSLECTVEGTSNPNLYWYRQAAGRGLQLLFYSVGIGQISSEVPQNLSASRPQDRQFILSSKKLLLSDSGFYLCAWNRGRNTEAFFGQGTRLTVV.

The gene calls are TRBV5-6 and TRBJ2-2; D call uncertain. V was cut by 4 bases and J by 7 bases, with 14 bases left in between. The length of the CDR3 is 14 residues. Germline loops: CDR1 SGHDT, CDR2 YYEEEE. The CDR3 here is CASSPGNVGGELFF. The DNA for the CDR3 is TGTGCCAGCAGCCCGGGCAATGTTGGCGGGGAGCTGTTTTTT. Drawing the rest from reference TRBV5-6 and TRBJ2-2, the complete variable domain is DAGVTQSPTHLIKTRGQQVTLRCSPKSGHDTVSWYQQALGQGPQFIFQYYEEEERQRGNFPDRFSGHQFPNYSSELNVNALLLGDSALYLCASSPGNVGGELFFGEGSRLTVL.

Comments on this clonotype: The junction departs from germline at one end; a sequencing error may be responsible. CDR3 sequence: CASNEQGASYNSPLHF. The CDR3 bases are TGTGCCAGCAATGAACAGGGGGCCTCCTATAATTCACCCCTCCACTTT. J is TRBJ1-6 and V is TRBV2, with 9 nucleotides matching TRBD1. CDR1 and CDR2 from the germline V gene are SNHLY and FYNNEI. The CDR3 sequence is 16 residues long.

Many counts were recorded for this clonotype. The rearrangement uses TRBV3-1 and TRBJ1-2; D remains ambiguous. Per germline, CDR1 LGHDT and CDR2 YNNKEL (reference sequence). The CDR3 is 12 amino acids. Trimming stripped 0 bases from V and 2 bases from J, with 1 base between. The CDR3 nucleotides are TGTGCCAGCAGCCAAGACAACTATGGCTACACCTTC. This gives the protein CASSQDNYGYTF.

The V call is TRBV5-1, the J call TRBJ2-3; D is unresolved. Trimming removed 3 bases from V and 2 bases from J, with 7 bases in between. In germline, CDR1 is SGHRS, CDR2 YFSETQ. CDR3 size: 13 residues. CDR3 coding DNA: TGCGCCAGCAGCTCTCAGCCCACAGATACGCAGTATTTT. It encodes CASSSQPTDTQYF.

This clonotype has just a few counts. The chain joins TRBV7-6 to TRBJ2-7; D tentatively reads TRBD1 or TRBD2 (5 bases each). This CDR3 has 14 residues. Between the trimmed V and J ends, which lost 4 bases and 2 bases, there was a span of 12 bases. Germline CDR1 reads SGHVS; CDR2 reads FNYEAQ. The CDR3 spells CASSSGTSTYEQYF. DNA for the CDR3: TGTGCCAGCAGCTCCGGGACGAGTACCTACGAGCAGTACTTC.

This clonotype was recorded at least ten times. This sequence joins TRBV28 and TRBJ1-4, with D hard to call. CDR1 and CDR2 from the germline V gene are MDHEN and SYDVKM. The CDR3 spans 14 residues. The V end was cut by 0 bases, the J end by 4 bases, with 6 bases between. The CDR3 reads CASSLWTNNEKLFF. CDR3 nucleotide sequence: TGTGCCAGCAGTTTATGGACCAATAATGAAAAACTGTTTTTT.

The J gene is TRBJ1-1, the V gene TRBV28; D remains ambiguous. This CDR3 is built from 12 residues. Germline values: CDR1 MDHEN, CDR2 SYDVKM. The V gene lost 6 bases and the J gene lost 8 bases, with 13 bases spanning the gap. This CDR3 is CASSLSGPEAFF. The CDR3 DNA reads TGTGCCAGCAGCCTCTCAGGTCCCGAAGCTTTCTTT.

This clonotype was detected ten times or more. This chain joins TRBV12-3 or TRBV12-4 and TRBJ1-5; possibly TRBD1 for D (6 bases). V was pared by 4 bases and J by 5 bases, with 12 bases between. There are 14 residues in the CDR3. CDR3 nucleotides: TGTGCCAGCAGTTCCGGGACACTCGATCAGCCCCAGCATTTT. Encoded protein: CASSSGTLDQPQHF.

On this clonotype itself: Compared with germline, one end of the junction differs, possibly owing to a read error. The J gene is TRBJ2-2, the V gene TRBV7-9; tentatively, D is TRBD1 (6 bases). The CDR3 extends over 16 amino acids. Germline V gene data show CDR1 as SEHNR and CDR2 as FQNEAQ (reference sequence). In DNA, the CDR3 is TGTGCCAGCAGCTTAAGAACAGGGATGAACACCCGGGAGCTGTTTTTT. It yields the protein CASSLRTGMNTRELFF.

This clonotype was observed a handful of times. This rearrangement joins TRBV7-9 to TRBJ2-5; 10 nucleotides line up with TRBD2. Trimming removed 5 bases from V and 1 base from J; junction bases left unmatched: 7. Germline V gives CDR1 SEHNR, CDR2 FQNEAQ (reference sequence). There are 16 residues in the CDR3. DNA for the CDR3: TGTGCCAGCAGCGTTATAGCGGGAGGAGGCCAAGAGACCCAGTACTTC. It encodes CASSVIAGGGQETQYF.

CDR3 in DNA: TGTGCCAGCAGCTTTAACAGGGGGGAAGATACGCAGTATTTT. Amino acid sequence: CASSFNRGEDTQYF. The chain is built from TRBV5-4 and TRBJ2-3, with 8 bases lining up with TRBD1. Germline assignment: CDR1 SGHNT and CDR2 YYREEE (reference sequence). The CDR3 extends over 14 amino acids. V trimming: 2 bases; J trimming: 5 bases; junction bases outside the gene matches: 4.

This clonotype showed up many times. CDR3 sequence reads: CSAMNENTEAFF. The CDR3 nucleotides read TGCAGTGCTATGAATGAGAACACTGAAGCTTTCTTT. The genes are TRBV20-1 and TRBJ1-1; no clear D. CDR3 size: 12 residues. Trimming removed 4 bases from V and 1 base from J, with 7 bases in between. CDR1 is DFQATT and CDR2 is SNEGSKA in the germline V gene (reference sequence).

The rearrangement links TRBV11-2 to TRBJ2-7; 8 nucleotides align to TRBD2. The CDR3 has 16 residues. In germline, CDR1 is SGHAT, CDR2 FQNNGV. The junction had 12 bases not matched to a gene; V was cut back by 1 base and J by 7 bases. The CDR3 here is CASSLGPGRGGGEQYF. CDR3 sequence (DNA): TGTGCCAGCAGCTTAGGCCCTGGCCGGGGGGGCGGGGAGCAGTACTTC.

This clonotype was detected many times. The chain links TRBV12-3 or TRBV12-4 to TRBJ2-1; D gene ambiguous. Trimming stripped 3 bases from V and 9 bases from J, with 6 bases between. There are 11 residues in the CDR3. The CDR3 sequence is CASSFKGEQFF. CDR3 nucleotide sequence: TGTGCCAGCAGTTTCAAGGGTGAGCAGTTCTTC.

The chain links TRBV13 to TRBJ1-2; 8 bases line up with TRBD1. The CDR3 is 16 residues long. Germline assignment: CDR1 PRHDT and CDR2 FYEKMQ (reference sequence). The ends lost 2 bases at V and 0 bases at J; junction bases unmatched: 5. The CDR3 is CASSLLYRGSNYGYTF. The CDR3 nucleotides read TGTGCCAGCAGCTTACTTTACAGGGGGTCTAACTATGGCTACACCTTC.

This chain joins TRBV27 and TRBJ2-7; no reliable D call. CDR3 length: 11 residues. V was clipped by 4 bases and J by 8 bases, with 9 bases between them. The germline gives CDR1 MNHEY, CDR2 SMNVEV (reference sequence). The CDR3 sequence is CASSSGPQQYF. The CDR3 DNA follows: TGTGCCAGCAGTTCGGGCCCTCAGCAGTACTTC.

In this sample, this clonotype turned up many times. The chain carries TRBV28 and TRBJ2-3, with 7 nucleotides matching TRBD2. J gave up 0 bases and V 2 bases, and 5 bases lay outside the gene matches. Germline V gene lookup returns CDR1 MDHEN and CDR2 SYDVKM. The CDR3 is 16 amino acids. The CDR3 DNA is TGTGCCAGCAGTTTAACTAGCGTGCCTAGCACAGATACGCAGTATTTT. As protein: CASSLTSVPSTDTQYF.

This clonotype was observed many times. The rearrangement joins TRBV7-3 to TRBJ2-6, with D possibly matching TRBD1 (5 bases). CDR1 and CDR2 from the germline V gene are SGHTA and FQGTGA. The CDR3 has 16 residues. V shed 1 base and J shed 0 bases, with 7 bases lying between them. The chain's CDR3 is CASSLRTSSGANVLTF. CDR3 coding DNA: TGTGCCAGCAGCTTAAGGACAAGCTCTGGGGCCAACGTCCTGACTTTC.

The chain links TRBV7-3 to TRBJ1-1, with D uncertain. V was cut by 5 bases and J by 3 bases, with 13 bases left in between. This CDR3 has 14 amino acids. The germline V gene encodes CDR1 SGHTA and CDR2 FQGTGA. CDR3 nucleotides: TGTGCCAGCAGCCTCGGAGGAGTGGACACTGAAGCTTTCTTT. Protein: CASSLGGVDTEAFF.

This clonotype was counted between two and nine times. The chain uses TRBV6-1 and TRBJ2-1, with D unresolved. The CDR3 loop spans 11 amino acids. Per the germline V gene, CDR1 is MNHNS and CDR2 is SASEGT. V lost 1 base to trimming and J lost 10 bases, with 5 bases between them. The CDR3 sequence is CASSEVAEQFF. CDR3 DNA: TGTGCCAGCAGTGAAGTAGCAGAGCAGTTCTTC.

This clonotype appeared a few times. The V call is TRBV28, the J call TRBJ1-6; D perhaps matches TRBD1 (5 bases). The CDR3 runs 14 residues. The V gene's germline CDR1 is MDHEN and CDR2 SYDVKM. V lost 1 base to trimming and J lost 9 bases, with 10 bases between them. The CDR3 sequence is CASSLSDRVSPLHF. The CDR3 nucleotides are TGTGCCAGCAGTTTATCCGACAGAGTTTCACCCCTCCACTTT.

This chain connects TRBV6-2 or TRBV6-3 to TRBJ2-5, with 8 bases fitting TRBD1. The germline gives CDR1 MNHEY, CDR2 SVGEGT. Trimming took 0 bases from V and 1 from J; bases not matched to a gene: 10. The CDR3 runs to 18 residues. The CDR3 is CASSYSPQGAPFQETQYF. Written as DNA, the CDR3 is TGTGCCAGCAGTTACTCGCCTCAGGGGGCGCCCTTCCAAGAGACCCAGTACTTC.

As concerns this clonotype: A much larger clonotype is one base distant, so this may be a read error. The missing conserved phenylalanine or tryptophan at the end of this CDR3 makes a read error likely. The J gene is TRBJ2-7, the V gene TRBV7-2; a weak D match, TRBD2 (6 bases). The ends were cut back, 1 base at V and 6 bases at J, with 16 bases in the middle. The germline V gene has CDR1 SGHTA and CDR2 FQGNSA. This CDR3 spans 15 amino acids. The CDR3 protein is CASSLGGRIPLEQYY. The CDR3, as DNA: TGTGCCAGCAGCTTAGGGGGGAGGATCCCCCTCGAGCAGTACTAC.

The gene calls are TRBV19 and TRBJ1-6; D is ambiguous. Germline loops: CDR1 LNHDA, CDR2 SQIVND (reference sequence). Trimming pared 4 bases from V and 6 bases from J, leaving 13 bases between. The CDR3 is 15 residues long. The CDR3 is CASSRSGSINSPLHF. The DNA for the CDR3 is TGTGCCAGTAGTAGATCAGGAAGCATTAATTCACCCCTCCACTTT.